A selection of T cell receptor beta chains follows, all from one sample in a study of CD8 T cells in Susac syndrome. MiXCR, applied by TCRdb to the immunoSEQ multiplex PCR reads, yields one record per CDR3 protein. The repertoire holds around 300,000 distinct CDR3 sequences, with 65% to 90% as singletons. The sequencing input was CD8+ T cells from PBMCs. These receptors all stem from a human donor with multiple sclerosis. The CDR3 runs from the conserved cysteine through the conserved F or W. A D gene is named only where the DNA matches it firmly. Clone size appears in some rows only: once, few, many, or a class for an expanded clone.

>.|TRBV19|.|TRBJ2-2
TGTGCCAGTAACAATCCCGTCGGTTTAGCCGGGGAGCTGTTTTTT
CASNNPVGLAGELFF
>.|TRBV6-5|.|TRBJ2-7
TGTGCCAGCAGCAGCTTGATTAGGCCCTACGAGCAGTACTTC
CASSSLIRPYEQYF
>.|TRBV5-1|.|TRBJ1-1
TGCGCCAGCAGCTTGGCGGGCCCGGATGAAGCTTTCTTT
CASSLAGPDEAFF
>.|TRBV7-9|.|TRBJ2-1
TGTGCCAGCAGTTCGAAACTCAGCGGAACCTACAATGAGCAGTTCTTC
CASSSKLSGTYNEQFF
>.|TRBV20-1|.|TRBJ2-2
TGCAGTGCTACCGAGAGCGGGGAGCTGTTTTTT
CSATESGELFF
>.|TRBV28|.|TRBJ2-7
TGTGCCAGCAGCTACGACTACGAGCAGTACTTC
CASSYDYEQYF
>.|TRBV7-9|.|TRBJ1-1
TGTGCCAGCAGCTTAGACGGGGGGGACACTGAAGCTTTCTTT
CASSLDGGDTEAFF
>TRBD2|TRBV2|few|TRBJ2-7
TGTGCCAGCTTGGGTAGCGGGAGGGCCTACGAGCAGTACTTC
CASLGSGRAYEQYF
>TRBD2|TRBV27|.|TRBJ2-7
TGTGCCAGCAGCCCCTCCCCCACCGGGAGGACCTACGAGCAGTACTTC
CASSPSPTGRTYEQYF
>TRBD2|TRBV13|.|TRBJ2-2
TGTGCCAGCAGCTTAGGAGGCCTAGCGGGAGGAGAGGCCGGGGAGCTGTTTTTT
CASSLGGLAGGEAGELFF
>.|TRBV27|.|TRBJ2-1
TGTGCCAGCAGTCATGGGGGGCTCTACAATGAGCAGTTCTTC
CASSHGGLYNEQFF
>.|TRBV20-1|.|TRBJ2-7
TGCAGTGCTAGAGTTTCTAGTAACCCTTACTACGAGCAGTACTTC
CSARVSSNPYYEQYF
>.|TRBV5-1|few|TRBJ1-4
TGCGCCAGCAGCTTCGGAGGGCCCACGGCTAATGAAAAACTGTTTTTT
CASSFGGPTANEKLFF
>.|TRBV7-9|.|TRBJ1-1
TGTGCTAGCAGGAACAGTCACGCTGAAGCTTTCTTT
CASRNSHAEAFF
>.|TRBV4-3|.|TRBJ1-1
TGCGCCAGCAGCCAGGGTTGGAACACTGAAGCTTTCTTT
CASSQGWNTEAFF
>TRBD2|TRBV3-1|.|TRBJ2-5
TGTGCCACCGTCGGACTAGCGGGACAAGAGACCCAGTACTTC
CATVGLAGQETQYF
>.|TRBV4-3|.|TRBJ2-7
TGCGCCAGCAGCCAAGATAGGGCGACCCCTCCCTACGAGCAGTACTTC
CASSQDRATPPYEQYF
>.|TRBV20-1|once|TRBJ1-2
TGCAGTGCTAGGCCGGGCCCGGGTTGGACTAACTATGGCTACACCTTC
CSARPGPGWTNYGYTF
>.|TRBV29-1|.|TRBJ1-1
TGCAGCGTTGCGGACGGGTTGAACACTGAAGCTTTCTTT
CSVADGLNTEAFF
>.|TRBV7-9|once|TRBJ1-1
TGTGCCAGCAGCTTAGTGGCAGCCTTGAACACTGAAGCTTTCTTT
CASSLVAALNTEAFF